This T cell receptor (beta chain) appears in the sequencing data of a study of cytomegalovirus exposure and HLA in healthy donors. Regarding the study as a whole: Productive status was seen about 90% or about 30% of the time for most TCR beta V segments in an earlier analysis. V- and J-gene trimming in TCR beta was tied to a missense DCLRE1C variant by an analysis performed later. It was reportedly the case that the classifier diagnosed cytomegalovirus status with high specificity and sensitivity.

The germline V and J ends were trimmed by 0 bases and 1 base, with 3 bases remaining between them. Per germline, CDR1 SGHTA and CDR2 FQGTGA. This CDR3 contains 14 residues. Both 60 Vbeta primers and 13 Jbeta primers went into the PCR. This table comes from immunoSEQ multiplex PCR, and its TCRdb copy is limited to in-frame clones, with some not included. The sample has 85,000 to 120,000 clones; approximately 80% are singletons. As to this clone: What it binds is not known.

The chain carries TRBV7-3 and TRBJ2-2; no reliable D call. Sequencing was carried out using PBMCs. The origin of this receptor is a male donor in good health and CMV-seropositive. The CDR3 reads CASSLTRNTGELFF. CDR3 in DNA: TGTGCCAGCAGCTTAACGCGGAACACCGGGGAGCTGTTTTTT.